This T cell receptor beta chain was retrieved from a study of blood T cell repertoires in COVID-19. For the study at large: COVID-19 samples, acute and convalescent, were from the United States, Italy and Spain. T cells, B-cell-depleted T cells, or PBMCs provided the cDNA or gDNA that served as material.

Germline V CDR1 and CDR2: SGHTA, FQGTGA. The CDR3 runs to 15 residues. V lost 5 bases and J lost 3, with 13 bases in between. As processed by the authors: Amplification from reference gene primers served as the basis for estimated nucleated cell counts. Data came from immunoSEQ multiplex PCR; TCRdb stores just in-frame clones and leaves some out. Clone size and V and J calls were adopted from that table, with D and trimming inferred from the DNA. The sample shows about 320,000 clones, 85% of them seen only once. What was sequenced was peripheral blood. This TCR derives from a human donor in a cohort sampled during active COVID-19. This chain links TRBV7-3 with TRBJ2-2, with D perhaps TRBD1 (5 bases). The CDR3 protein is CASSEDKGYTGELFF. The CDR3 bases are TGTGCCAGCAGCGAGGACAAGGGGTACACCGGGGAGCTGTTTTTT. The full variable domain, its missing parts supplied by reference TRBV7-3 and TRBJ2-2, is GAGVSQTPSNKVTEKGKYVELRCDPISGHTALYWYRQSLGQGPEFLIYFQGTGAADDSGLPNDRFFAVRPEGSVSTLKIQRTERGDSAVYLCASSEDKGYTGELFFGEGSRLTVL.